Each of the 20 T cell receptor beta chains below was sequenced from the same sample in a study of technical replicates of blood from a handful of donors. Assay used: immunoSEQ multiplex PCR; TCRdb lists only in-frame clones, some missing. The sample carries approximately 81,000 clones, approximately 96% recorded once. What was sequenced was T cells isolated from PBMCs. All receptors come from a human donor in good health.

This sequence joins TRBV6-5 and TRBJ1-1; TRBD1 matches 7 bases. CDR1 MNHEY and CDR2 SVGAGI come from the germline V gene. The CDR3 covers 14 residues. The J segment lost 1 base and the V segment lost 6 bases, leaving 5 bases of the junction unmatched. CDR3 residues: CASRRDRTNTEAFF. Written as DNA, the CDR3 is TGTGCCAGCAGGCGGGACAGAACGAACACTGAAGCTTTCTTT.

The CDR3 coding sequence is TGTGCCAGTGAACAGGGAAACAATGAGCAGTTCTTC. It encodes CASEQGNNEQFF. The J gene is TRBJ2-1, the V gene TRBV2; tentatively, D is TRBD1 (6 bases). V was trimmed by 9 bases and J by 5 bases, leaving 11 bases between them. CDR3 length equals 12 residues. Germline lookup yields CDR1 SNHLY and CDR2 FYNNEI.

The chain links TRBV21-1 to TRBJ1-1; the table names TRBD1, a call not compared with the DNA. TRBV21-1 is flagged as a pseudogene. The CDR3 is 13 amino acids. CDR3 bases: TGTGCCAGCAGCAATCCCCAGAACACTGAAGCTTTCTTT. Amino acids: CASSNPQNTEAFF.

The chain has TRBV19 and TRBJ2-7, with 10 bases fitting TRBD2. CDR1 is LNHDA and CDR2 is SQIVND in the germline V gene (reference sequence). The ends lost 3 bases at V and 0 bases at J; junction bases unmatched: 2. The CDR3 consists of 15 residues. The CDR3 loop is CASSIRTSGSYEQYF. CDR3 in DNA: TGTGCCAGTAGTATCCGGACTAGCGGCTCCTACGAGCAGTACTTC.

The chain joins TRBV19 to TRBJ1-2; a weak D match, TRBD1 (6 bases). V was clipped by 4 bases and J by 4 bases, with 13 bases between them. Germline loops: CDR1 LNHDA, CDR2 SQIVND (reference sequence). The CDR3 runs to 14 residues. The CDR3 nucleotides read TGTGCCAGTAGTAGACTACAGGGCACCTATGGCTACACCTTC. Residues: CASSRLQGTYGYTF.

The rearrangement joins TRBV7-9 to TRBJ1-3; D remains ambiguous. From germline, CDR1 is SEHNR and CDR2 FQNEAQ (reference sequence). V gave up 1 base and J gave up 2 bases, with 12 bases separating them. This CDR3 is 16 amino acids long. The CDR3 is CASSLVAAYAGNTIYF. The CDR3 DNA reads TGTGCCAGCAGCTTAGTAGCCGCGTATGCTGGAAACACCATATATTTT.

In nucleotides, the CDR3 is TGTGCCAGCAGTGGAGGGACAGGGGGCCCGGTCCGGGAGACCCAGTACTTC. Translation: CASSGGTGGPVRETQYF. The chain employs TRBV6-1 and TRBJ2-5; 12 bases fit TRBD1. The CDR3 has 17 amino acids. The germline V gene has CDR1 MNHNS and CDR2 SASEGT. With 4 bases clipped from V and 5 bases from J, the junction kept 11 bases outside the gene matches.

This clone occurred once. CDR3 protein: CASSLAVTEAFF. The CDR3 DNA is TGTGCCAGCAGCTTAGCCGTCACTGAAGCTTTCTTT. V usage is TRBV7-9 and J usage is TRBJ1-1, with D unresolved. The CDR3 has 12 amino acids. CDR1 and CDR2 (germline): SEHNR, FQNEAQ (reference sequence). Between the trimmed V and J ends, which lost 0 bases and 4 bases, there was a span of 3 bases.

The V and J genes are TRBV5-1 and TRBJ1-5; D possibly corresponds to TRBD1 (5 bases). The CDR3 totals 15 residues. The ends were cut back, 2 bases at V and 0 bases at J, with 9 bases in the middle. Germline CDR1 reads SGHRS; CDR2 reads YFSETQ. The CDR3 DNA reads as TGCGCCAGCAGCTTCCAGGGCCTTAGCAATCAGCCCCAGCATTTT. Encoded protein: CASSFQGLSNQPQHF.

The rearrangement uses TRBV6-6 and TRBJ1-1; D gene unclear. V lost 5 bases to trimming and J lost 6 bases, with 13 bases between them. Germline assignment: CDR1 MNHNY and CDR2 SVGAGI (reference sequence). This CDR3 has 13 amino acids. The CDR3 loop is CASSLNSGPEAFF. The CDR3 DNA sequence: TGTGCCAGCAGTCTCAACAGTGGTCCTGAAGCTTTCTTT.

As concerns this clone: Other DNA sequences in this specimen translate into the identical CDR3. The chain uses TRBV19 and TRBJ2-7; TRBD1 might be the D (6 bases). The germline V and J ends were trimmed by 3 bases and 4 bases, with 10 bases remaining between them. The CDR3 has 13 amino acids. CDR1 LNHDA and CDR2 SQIVND come from the germline V gene (reference sequence). CDR3 nucleotides: TGTGCCAGTAGTATGCAGGGGCCGTACGAGCAGTACTTC. Residues: CASSMQGPYEQYF.

This chain joins TRBV25-1 and TRBJ2-5; 10 bases fit TRBD1. J gave up 5 bases and V 5 bases, and 8 bases lay outside the gene matches. CDR3 length: 15 residues. CDR1 MGHDK and CDR2 SYGVNS come from the germline V gene. Here the CDR3 DNA reads TGTGCCAGCAGTAAAAGACAGGGACAGGGGGAGACCCAGTACTTC. This encodes CASSKRQGQGETQYF.

This clone was observed a few times. CDR3 loop: CASRTTAAGELFF. The CDR3, as DNA: TGCGCCAGCAGAACAACAGCGGCCGGGGAGCTGTTTTTT. V gene TRBV4-1 combines with J gene TRBJ2-2, with D perhaps TRBD2 (5 bases). Germline values: CDR1 MGHRA, CDR2 YSYEKL. The V end lost 6 bases, the J end lost 6 bases, and 11 bases lay between the germline ends. CDR3 length: 13 amino acids.

The chain uses TRBV27 and TRBJ2-7; 15 positions match TRBD2. The germline V gene encodes CDR1 MNHEY and CDR2 SMNVEV (reference sequence). The CDR3 covers 17 residues. Unmatched junction bases numbered 12, after V lost 9 bases and J lost 3 bases. The CDR3 DNA sequence: TGTGCCAGTCTGAGCCAGGGGACTAGCGGGAGGCACTACGAGCAGTACTTC. As protein: CASLSQGTSGRHYEQYF.

This sequence joins TRBV4-3 and TRBJ1-2, with 9 bases lining up with TRBD1. The CDR3 is 19 residues long. Germline V lookup: CDR1 LGHNA, CDR2 YSLEER. V gave up 4 bases and J gave up 0 bases; unmatched junction bases: 15. CDR3 sequence (DNA): TGCGCCAGCAGCCTATTAGAGGGGACAGGGAGGACGGCTAACTATGGCTACACCTTC. Protein sequence: CASSLLEGTGRTANYGYTF.

The chain carries TRBV11-3 and TRBJ2-1; TRBD2 matches 8 bases. The CDR3 loop spans 16 amino acids. CDR1 is SGHNT, CDR2 YENEEA, per germline. Trimming removed 5 bases from V and 3 bases from J; junction bases left unmatched: 9. The DNA for the CDR3 is TGTGCCAGCAGCCTTCTTACTAGCGGACTCTACAATGAGCAGTTCTTC. As protein: CASSLLTSGLYNEQFF.

The rearrangement joins TRBV6-1 to TRBJ1-1, with 7 bases identical to TRBD1. Trimming removed 3 bases from V and 4 bases from J; junction bases left unmatched: 14. The CDR3 is 17 amino acids. Germline V gives CDR1 MNHNS, CDR2 SASEGT. This chain's CDR3 is CASSDGSRGLSVTEAFF. In DNA, the CDR3 is TGTGCCAGCAGTGATGGATCGAGGGGGCTTTCGGTCACTGAAGCTTTCTTT.

This chain connects TRBV10-2 to TRBJ1-4; D remains unclear. V shed 6 bases and J shed 0 bases, with 5 bases lying between them. Germline loops: CDR1 WSHSY, CDR2 SAAADI. This CDR3 is built from 13 residues. The CDR3 sequence is CASRAPTNEKLFF. In DNA, the CDR3 is TGCGCCAGCAGGGCACCAACTAATGAAAAACTGTTTTTT.

This chain uses TRBV13 with TRBJ1-4; D is unresolved. The ends were cut back, 5 bases at V and 0 bases at J, with 10 bases in the middle. Germline V gene lookup returns CDR1 PRHDT and CDR2 FYEKMQ (reference sequence). This CDR3 has 15 residues. CDR3 nucleotide sequence: TGTGCCAGCAGCGCGATAACGGCAACTAATGAAAAACTGTTTTTT. Its translation: CASSAITATNEKLFF.

The gene calls are TRBV5-1 and TRBJ1-1, with D possibly matching TRBD1 (5 bases). The CDR3 covers 17 residues. V was cut by 3 bases and J by 0 bases, with 18 bases left in between. CDR1 SGHRS and CDR2 YFSETQ come from the germline V gene. CDR3 coding DNA: TGCGCCAGCAGCTCACCTTCCGGGGGTACCATGAACACTGAAGCTTTCTTT. The encoded protein is CASSSPSGGTMNTEAFF.